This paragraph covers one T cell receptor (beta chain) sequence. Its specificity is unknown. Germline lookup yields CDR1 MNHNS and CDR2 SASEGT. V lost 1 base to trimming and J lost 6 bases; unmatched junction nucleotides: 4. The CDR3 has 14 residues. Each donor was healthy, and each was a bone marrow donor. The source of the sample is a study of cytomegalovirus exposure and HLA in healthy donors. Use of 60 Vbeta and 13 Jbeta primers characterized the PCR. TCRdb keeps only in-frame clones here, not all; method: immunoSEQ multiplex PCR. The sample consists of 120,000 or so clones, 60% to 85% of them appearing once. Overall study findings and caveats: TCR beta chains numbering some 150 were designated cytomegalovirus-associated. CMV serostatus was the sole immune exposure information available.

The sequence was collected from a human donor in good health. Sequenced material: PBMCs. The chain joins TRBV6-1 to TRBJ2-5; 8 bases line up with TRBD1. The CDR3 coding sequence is TGTGCCAGCAGTGAAGGGCAGGGGGCGAAGACCCAGTACTTC. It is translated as CASSEGQGAKTQYF.